A selection of T cell receptor beta chains follows, all from one sample in a study of shared clonotypes between healthy human individuals. Using immunoSEQ multiplex PCR, the repertoire was profiled, and TCRdb retains in-frame clones only, with some absent. The table shows a few million clones, with approximately 95% occurring only once. Sequences were obtained from naive CD4+ T cells from PBMCs. These TCRs come from a man younger than 30 in good health. Some clones in this sample may be carry-over from other donors' samples. Each CDR3 is given with its conserved first and last residue. The order of the fields is V gene, J gene, D gene, CDR3 protein, CDR3 DNA. A D gene is named only where the DNA matches it firmly.

>TRBV6-6|TRBJ1-1|NA
CASSYGERAFF
TGTGCCAGCAGTTACGGTGAGCGGGCTTTCTTT
>TRBV5-1|TRBJ1-4|TRBD1
CASSGGTGPLNEKLFF
TGCGCCAGCAGCGGGGGGACAGGACCCCTTAATGAAAAACTGTTTTTT
>TRBV2|TRBJ2-1|NA
CASSSRLDYNEQFF
TGTGCCAGCAGTTCCCGTCTAGATTACAATGAGCAGTTCTTC
>TRBV2|TRBJ1-2|NA
CASSLIGALYGYTF
TGTGCCAGCAGTTTAATAGGGGCCCTCTATGGCTACACCTTC
>TRBV5-4|TRBJ2-3|NA
CASSVLDRDINTDTQYF
TGTGCCAGCAGCGTCCTCGATCGGGACATTAACACAGATACGCAGTATTTT
>TRBV10-1|TRBJ2-1|TRBD2
CASSETISGRPRREQFF
TGCGCCAGCAGTGAGACAATTAGCGGGAGACCCCGCCGCGAGCAGTTCTTC
>TRBV19|TRBJ2-7|TRBD1
CASSTPDRNNEQYF
TGTGCCAGTAGTACACCGGACAGGAACAACGAGCAGTACTTC
>TRBV5-1|TRBJ1-2|NA
CASSLVPGPYGYTF
TGCGCCAGCAGCTTGGTCCCAGGACCCTATGGCTACACCTTC
>TRBV7-2|TRBJ2-5|TRBD2
CASSFQRGQETQYF
TGTGCCAGCAGCTTTCAGCGGGGACAAGAGACCCAGTACTTC
>TRBV6-5|TRBJ2-7|NA
CASSYGGGGAYEQYF
TGTGCCAGCAGTTACGGGGGCGGCGGGGCCTACGAGCAGTACTTC
>TRBV28|TRBJ1-2|NA
CASRGTKGTGYTF
TGTGCCAGCCGTGGGACAAAGGGAACCGGCTACACCTTC
>TRBV28|TRBJ1-3|TRBD1
CASSDSKPQGAGNTIYF
TGTGCCAGCAGCGATTCAAAACCTCAGGGGGCCGGAAACACCATATATTTT
>TRBV9|TRBJ1-3|NA
CASRRTSSGNTIYF
TGTGCCAGCAGGAGAACAAGTTCTGGAAACACCATATATTTT
>TRBV2|TRBJ1-5|NA
CASREREYSNQPQHF
TGTGCCAGCAGAGAGCGGGAATATAGCAATCAGCCCCAGCATTTT
>TRBV29-1|TRBJ1-4|TRBD1
CSGRVTGDEKLFF
TGCAGCGGGCGGGTCACAGGGGATGAAAAACTGTTTTTT
>TRBV7-9|TRBJ2-7|TRBD2
CASSLASGIFDEQYF
TGTGCCAGCAGCTTAGCTAGCGGGATCTTCGACGAGCAGTACTTC